This entry concerns a single TCR beta chain. Antigen: not known. This sample stems from a study of blood T cells in healthy people across ages. Study overall: For every two T cells, template switching captured about one barcoded beta molecule.

Through a sample-barcoded 5' primer and a J-beta primer mix, a second PCR was run for 7 to 11 cycles. Every sample produced at least 2.5 million CDR3-containing paired-end reads. TCRdb reanalysed the 5' RACE reads using MiXCR and keeps one entry per CDR3 protein. Of approximately 1,000,000 distinct CDR3 sequences listed, 35% to 40% are singletons. Total RNA was extracted at no less than 6 micrograms per sample. The study's findings and limits: Total diversity from one million sequenced T cells was likely underestimated.

Germline V gene lookup returns CDR1 SGHRS and CDR2 YFSETQ. Deletions cut 0 bases from V and 10 bases from J, with 13 bases between. The CDR3 covers 13 residues. V is TRBV5-1 and J is TRBJ1-2, with a possible D match to TRBD1 (5 bases). The receptor comes from a man aged 18 to 29 in good health. Sequencing was done on a sample of blood. This CDR3 is CASSLGQSVDYTF. The CDR3 region has the DNA TGCGCCAGCAGCTTGGGACAGTCGGTTGACTACACCTTC.